The 32 T cell receptor beta chains reported below all come from one sample, sequenced in a study of T cells in Graves' hyperthyroidism and ophthalmopathy. Amplification targeted TCR beta CDR3 regions from RNA transcripts. The HTBI primer set drove a first-round RT-PCR of the TCR CDR3. TCRdb re-called the multiplex PCR reads with MiXCR, one entry per CDR3 protein. The profile shows more than 500,000 distinct CDR3 sequences, about 15% of them singletons. The sequenced sample was blood. The receptors were gathered from a woman aged 40 to 55 with Graves' ophthalmopathy.

This clonotype occurred many times. The chain couples TRBV6-2 or TRBV6-3 to TRBJ1-1; no definite D call. Germline CDR1 and CDR2: MNHEY and SVGEGT. The CDR3 totals 13 residues. V lost 5 bases and J lost 4, with 11 bases in between. CDR3 sequence reads: CASSTRAFTEAFF. CDR3 nucleotide sequence: TGTGCCAGCAGTACCCGGGCCTTCACTGAAGCTTTCTTT.

This clonotype has a count of ten or more. This chain uses TRBV11-2 with TRBJ2-7; D possibly corresponds to TRBD1 (5 bases). Germline assignment: CDR1 SGHAT and CDR2 FQNNGV. The CDR3 consists of 14 residues. V lost 5 bases to trimming and J lost 4 bases, with 15 bases between them. The CDR3 DNA reads as TGTGCCAGCAGCCCCCCAAGGGGTTTTTACGAGCAGTACTTC. This sequence encodes CASSPPRGFYEQYF.

This clonotype was observed many times. The V call is TRBV7-2, the J call TRBJ2-7; D is perhaps TRBD2 (5 bases). This CDR3 is built from 14 residues. Trimming removed 0 bases from V and 2 bases from J, with 8 bases in between. CDR1 is SGHTA and CDR2 is FQGNSA in the germline V gene. The CDR3 DNA follows: TGTGCCAGCAGCTTAGCAGGGAGTGCCTACGAGCAGTACTTC. Its protein product is CASSLAGSAYEQYF.

The sample holds many counts of this clonotype. The genes are TRBV28 and TRBJ2-7; TRBD1 aligns across 7 bases. The V gene's germline CDR1 is MDHEN and CDR2 SYDVKM. The CDR3 length is 17 residues. J lost 6 bases, V lost 1 base, and 15 bases had no gene match. The CDR3 DNA is TGTGCCAGCAGTTTATATCAGGATACAGGGGTAAGGGGCGAGCAGTACTTC. Translating gives CASSLYQDTGVRGEQYF.

This clonotype has a handful of counts. The CDR3 DNA sequence: TGCAGTGCTAGGGGACAGGGGGTGAATCAGCCCCAGCATTTT. This translates into CSARGQGVNQPQHF. This rearrangement joins TRBV20-1 to TRBJ1-5, with TRBD1 matching 11 bases. V lost 3 bases and J lost 4; bases outside the gene matches: 2. The CDR3 loop spans 14 amino acids. CDR1 and CDR2 from the germline V gene are DFQATT and SNEGSKA (reference sequence).

This chain uses TRBV20-1 with TRBJ2-7; D call uncertain. V dropped 5 bases and J dropped 1 base, with 12 bases sitting between them. The germline gives CDR1 DFQATT, CDR2 SNEGSKA (reference sequence). The CDR3 consists of 13 residues. For the CDR3, the DNA is TGCAGTGCTCCCCAGAGAGAATCCTACGAGCAGTACTTC. This sequence encodes CSAPQRESYEQYF.

The gene calls are TRBV2 and TRBJ2-2, with TRBD2 as a possible D gene (6 bases). Germline CDR1 and CDR2: SNHLY and FYNNEI. The CDR3 is 14 amino acids. With 3 bases removed from V and 1 base from J, the gap between germline ends came to 6 bases. CDR3 sequence (DNA): TGTGCCAGCAGTGAGCGGGAGAACACCGGGGAGCTGTTTTTT. Translating it yields CASSERENTGELFF. The full variable domain, in which reference TRBV2 and TRBJ2-2 provide the parts outside the CDR3, is EPEVTQTPSHQVTQMGQEVILRCVPISNHLYFYWYRQILGQKVEFLVSFYNNEISEKSEIFDDQFSVERPDGSNFTLKIRSTKLEDSAMYFCASSERENTGELFFGEGSRLTVL.

The V call is TRBV12-3 or TRBV12-4, the J call TRBJ2-7; 9 nucleotides line up with TRBD2. The CDR3 covers 14 residues. J was trimmed by 6 bases and V by 10 bases; bases with no gene match: 13. CDR3 in amino acids: CANTTAGTSLEQYF. The CDR3 DNA sequence: TGTGCCAACACAACTGCCGGGACTAGCCTCGAGCAGTACTTC.

The chain links TRBV19 to TRBJ1-5; 9 bases line up with TRBD1. This CDR3 contains 16 residues. With V trimmed by 9 bases and J by 2 bases, 11 bases remained unmatched. The germline V gene encodes CDR1 LNHDA and CDR2 SQIVND (reference sequence). CDR3 DNA sequence: TGTGCCAGCCCGGGACAGGGCCACGGAGGCAATCAGCCCCAGCATTTT. Encoded protein: CASPGQGHGGNQPQHF.

The chain joins TRBV2 to TRBJ1-1; a weak D match, TRBD1 (5 bases). The length of the CDR3 is 13 residues. The germline V and J ends were trimmed by 0 bases and 8 bases, with 10 bases remaining between them. The V gene's germline CDR1 is SNHLY and CDR2 FYNNEI. In nucleotides, the CDR3 is TGTGCCAGCAGTGAAGCCGGGGGTATCGAAGCTTTCTTT. Its protein product is CASSEAGGIEAFF.

This clonotype was recorded at least ten times. The V gene is TRBV6-2 or TRBV6-3, the J gene TRBJ2-7, with D perhaps TRBD1 or TRBD2 (5 bases each). The CDR3 contains 15 residues. V lost 7 bases to trimming and J lost 7 bases, with 23 bases between them. Germline CDR1 and CDR2: MNHEY and SVGEGT. CDR3 sequence (DNA): TGTGCCAGCAAGGGGACGGGACGGACGGTCGGAGAGCAGTACTTC. It encodes CASKGTGRTVGEQYF.

This chain links TRBV6-2 or TRBV6-3 with TRBJ1-5; the D is unclear. Trimming shortened V by 7 bases and J by 0 bases, and 7 bases separated the two germline ends. Germline values: CDR1 MNHEY, CDR2 SVGEGT. The CDR3 has 13 amino acids. CDR3 region: CASTLYSNQPQHF. In DNA, the CDR3 is TGTGCCAGCACTTTGTATAGCAATCAGCCCCAGCATTTT.

The chain has TRBV18 and TRBJ2-7; D possibly corresponds to TRBD1 (6 bases). CDR3 length equals 16 residues. Trimming took 4 bases from V and 5 from J, leaving 21 bases between them. Germline lookup yields CDR1 KGHSH and CDR2 LQKENI. CDR3 residues: CASSRSTGNPVHEQYF. DNA for the CDR3: TGTGCCAGCTCACGGAGCACAGGGAACCCAGTCCACGAGCAGTACTTC.

This chain connects TRBV18 to TRBJ2-5; D is ambiguous. This CDR3 spans 15 amino acids. Trimming took off 1 base at V and 5 bases at J, with 14 bases between the two ends. The germline gives CDR1 KGHSH, CDR2 LQKENI. The DNA for the CDR3 is TGTGCCAGCTCACCACAACAGTCATTTGAGGAGACCCAGTACTTC. Its protein product is CASSPQQSFEETQYF.

This clonotype was counted ten times or more. This chain connects TRBV11-2 to TRBJ2-5; perhaps TRBD2 as D (6 bases). Germline V gene data show CDR1 as SGHAT and CDR2 as FQNNGV. CDR3 length equals 15 residues. V was shortened by 3 bases and J by 5 bases, with 16 bases between the two germline ends. This CDR3 is CASSLGGDGQETQYF. The CDR3 nucleotides read TGTGCCAGCAGCTTGGGGGGAGATGGTCAGGAGACCCAGTACTTC. Together with reference TRBV11-2 and TRBJ2-5, the CDR3 gives the full variable domain: EAGVAQSPRYKIIEKRQSVAFWCNPISGHATLYWYQQILGQGPKLLIQFQNNGVVDDSQLPKDRFSAERLKGVDSTLKIQPAKLEDSAVYLCASSLGGDGQETQYFGPGTRLLVL.

In its sample, this clonotype was seen a few times. The chain employs TRBV29-1 and TRBJ2-7; 12 positions agree with TRBD2. In germline, CDR1 is SQVTM, CDR2 ANQGSEA. This CDR3 spans 14 amino acids. V trimming: 6 bases; J trimming: 7 bases; junction bases outside the gene matches: 10. This chain's CDR3 is CSVVPSGRAGEQYF. The DNA for the CDR3 is TGCAGCGTGGTCCCTAGCGGGAGGGCGGGTGAGCAGTACTTC.

This clonotype was counted many times. This chain uses TRBV6-2 or TRBV6-3 with TRBJ1-1; TRBD1 might be the D (5 bases). The CDR3 sequence is 15 residues long. The V gene lost 6 bases and the J gene lost 1 base, with 15 bases spanning the gap. CDR1 is MNHEY, CDR2 SVGEGT, per germline. CDR3 bases: TGTGCCAGCAGGCGAAGGGGACTGGGGAACACTGAAGCTTTCTTT. Amino acid sequence: CASRRRGLGNTEAFF.

This clonotype was observed many times. The rearrangement links TRBV25-1 to TRBJ2-2; 12 positions agree with TRBD1. The CDR3 length is 14 residues. The V gene end was trimmed by 11 bases and the J gene end by 6 bases; junction bases not matched to a gene: 7. The V gene's germline CDR1 is MGHDK and CDR2 SYGVNS. This CDR3 is CADPWDRGPGELFF. The CDR3, as DNA: TGTGCCGATCCGTGGGACAGGGGGCCCGGGGAGCTGTTTTTT.

The rearrangement uses TRBV6-1 and TRBJ2-7; TRBD2 matches 8 bases. CDR3 length: 15 amino acids. CDR1 and CDR2 from the germline V gene are MNHNS and SASEGT. V shed 2 bases and J 2 bases; nucleotides not matched to a gene: 5. This CDR3 reads CASSELLAATYEQYF. The CDR3 coding sequence is TGTGCCAGCAGTGAATTACTAGCGGCGACCTACGAGCAGTACTTC.

The chain joins TRBV7-2 to TRBJ2-7; TRBD1 matches at 9 bases. Germline loops: CDR1 SGHTA, CDR2 FQGNSA. The V and J ends lost 5 bases and 9 bases, in that order; junction bases with no gene match: 14. The CDR3 is 15 amino acids. This chain's CDR3 is CASSPRQPTGGMQYF. The CDR3 bases are TGTGCCAGCAGCCCCAGACAACCGACAGGGGGGATGCAGTACTTC.

A note on this clonotype: This may arise from a read error, as a much more abundant clone is one base away. V usage is TRBV6-2 or TRBV6-3 and J usage is TRBJ2-3; 12 positions match TRBD2. Per the germline V gene, CDR1 is MNHEY and CDR2 is SVGEGT. The CDR3 totals 19 residues. The CDR3 DNA is TGTGCCAGCAGTCACTCGACAAACCTGACTAGCGGGAGTGAAGATACGCAGTATTTT. Its translation: CASSHSTNLTSGSEDTQYF.

This clonotype was seen only a few times. The chain has TRBV29-1 and TRBJ2-1; perhaps D is TRBD1 or TRBD2 (6 bases each). This CDR3 is 13 amino acids long. Germline CDR1 reads SQVTM; CDR2 reads ANQGSEA. V was clipped by 6 bases and J by 6 bases, with 15 bases between them. The CDR3 nucleotides read TGCAGCGTGGGGGCGGGACTCGTCAATGAGCAGTTCTTC. Translation: CSVGAGLVNEQFF.

There are many counts of this clonotype. V is TRBV20-1 and J is TRBJ1-1; D is unclear. The germline V and J ends were trimmed by 3 bases and 4 bases, with 9 bases remaining between them. The CDR3 consists of 12 residues. Per the germline V gene, CDR1 is DFQATT and CDR2 is SNEGSKA (reference sequence). The CDR3 nucleotides read TGCAGTGCTAGGGCCGGTGCCACTGAAGCTTTCTTT. This sequence encodes CSARAGATEAFF.

At least ten counts were recorded for this clonotype. The CDR3 nucleotides are TGCAGTGCTGGACGGACATCGAACACCGGGGAGCTGTTTTTT. Translating gives CSAGRTSNTGELFF. The V and J genes are TRBV20-1 and TRBJ2-2, with D possibly matching TRBD1 (5 bases). V was shortened by 5 bases and J by 0 bases, with 10 bases between the two germline ends. There are 14 residues in the CDR3. Germline-derived CDR1 and CDR2 are DFQATT and SNEGSKA (reference sequence).

This clonotype appeared a few times. The chain joins TRBV19 to TRBJ2-2; 7 nucleotides match TRBD1. The CDR3 loop spans 15 amino acids. Germline CDR1 LNHDA, CDR2 SQIVND (reference sequence). The V segment lost 3 bases and the J segment 0 bases; nucleotides outside the gene matches: 1. CDR3 in amino acids: CASSMGQPNTGELFF. The CDR3 DNA is TGTGCCAGTAGTATGGGACAGCCGAACACCGGGGAGCTGTTTTTT.

This clonotype came up many times. The rearrangement joins TRBV11-2 to TRBJ1-2; TRBD1 agrees at 8 bases. CDR3 length equals 15 residues. Trimming at V came to 5 bases and at J to 3 bases, leaving 8 bases not matched to a gene. Germline CDR1 and CDR2: SGHAT and FQNNGV. The CDR3 loop is CASSRGAGGDYGYTF. DNA for the CDR3: TGTGCCAGCAGCCGGGGAGCAGGGGGCGACTATGGCTACACCTTC.

In this sample, this clonotype turned up a few times. V and J are TRBV6-1 and TRBJ1-6; D not certain. Trimming cost V 6 bases and J 4 bases, with 10 bases left between them. The CDR3 runs to 14 residues. Germline V gives CDR1 MNHNS, CDR2 SASEGT. CDR3: CASRTDGYNSPLHF. CDR3 nucleotides: TGTGCCAGCAGGACCGACGGATATAATTCACCCCTCCACTTT.

This clonotype was seen a handful of times. This chain uses TRBV28 with TRBJ1-1; D is unresolved. CDR1 is MDHEN and CDR2 is SYDVKM in the germline V gene. This CDR3 spans 14 amino acids. V was pared by 3 bases and J by 2 bases, with 10 bases between. The CDR3 sequence is CASSFQMTNTEAFF. The CDR3 DNA reads TGTGCCAGCAGTTTTCAAATGACAAACACTGAAGCTTTCTTT.

This clonotype was detected ten times or more. The chain employs TRBV6-1 and TRBJ2-7, with D unresolved. Per the germline V gene, CDR1 is MNHNS and CDR2 is SASEGT. V lost 2 bases to trimming and J lost 2 bases, with 7 bases between them. This CDR3 has 13 residues. The CDR3 sequence: CASSEWHTYEQYF. The CDR3 DNA follows: TGTGCCAGCAGTGAATGGCACACCTACGAGCAGTACTTC.

V and J are TRBV15 and TRBJ2-3; D tentatively reads TRBD1 or TRBD2 (5 bases each). CDR1 is LNHNV, CDR2 YYDKDF, per germline (reference sequence). Trimming removed 0 bases at V and 4 bases at J, with 14 bases between. The CDR3 loop spans 16 amino acids. The CDR3 region has the DNA TGTGCCACCAGCAGAGAAAGGGGCGCGGGCCCAGATACGCAGTATTTT. Protein: CATSRERGAGPDTQYF.

Ten or more counts support this clonotype. The chain links TRBV29-1 to TRBJ2-2; D may match TRBD1 or TRBD2 (5 bases each). This CDR3 is built from 14 residues. Germline V lookup: CDR1 SQVTM, CDR2 ANQGSEA. With 4 bases removed from V and 6 bases from J, the gap between germline ends came to 15 bases. This chain's CDR3 is CSVGTRGVSGELFF. The CDR3, as DNA: TGCAGCGTTGGGACACGGGGAGTGTCCGGGGAGCTGTTTTTT.

This clonotype was detected ten times or more. This chain links TRBV7-9 with TRBJ2-7; D might be TRBD2 (6 bases). CDR1 is SEHNR, CDR2 FQNEAQ, per germline (reference sequence). The CDR3 is 15 amino acids. V lost 2 bases and J lost 5, with 16 bases in between. CDR3 nucleotide sequence: TGTGCCAGCAGCTTATTGGGCGGGAATCGGGACGAGCAGTACTTC. It codes for CASSLLGGNRDEQYF.